Detailed here is one T cell receptor beta chain. What this receptor recognizes is not known. The record has no base qualities; no much larger clone is one base away. Including the terminal cysteine and phenylalanine, the CDR3 comprises 12 residues. The read is trimmed to its CDR3 DNA, 36 bases read in frame from base 1. Here V drops 4 bases and J drops 7 bases, and the junction holds 2 bases not matched to any gene. Taken from the germline V gene, the CDR1 and CDR2 loops are SGHDT and YYEEEE. In the prospective study, participants were about 18 to 89 years old, resided in 24 geographic areas of the United States, and were enrolled through a virtual design. In the prospective study, participants were assigned to cohorts based on the clinical history participants reported in a screening survey and a study questionnaire. Exposed participants had been in contact, within 2 weeks of entering the study, with a person who had a PCR-confirmed or clinician-diagnosed case of COVID-19. In the prospective study, mobile phlebotomists collected whole blood, serum and a nasopharyngeal or oropharyngeal swab from each participant. Additional blood draws and questionnaires over an approximately two-month period could optionally be provided by prospective study participants. Before DNA extraction, prospective study blood samples were shipped either frozen or at room temperature.

These data come from a study of blood T cell repertoires in COVID-19 (TCRdb year 2020). The study in broad terms: Collaborator samples came from the United States, Italy and Spain and covered acute and convalescent phases of COVID-19. Samples were obtained from the ongoing ImmuneRACE study (first 160 participants) and from about 1,300 subjects provided by 6 global collaborators. A freely available public database, intended as a resource for researchers studying the immune response to SARS-CoV-2, is where the repertoires were released. Nearly every sample came with metadata listing a de-identified subject ID, COVID-19 status, age in years and sex. The dataset comprised deeply sampled blood TCRbeta repertoires from subjects exposed to, actively infected with, or recovered from COVID-19. Where available, HLA class I and class II types were taken from metadata supplied by the sample provider and were not determined by assay-based typing. The material from the prospective study consisted of cDNA or gDNA derived from T cells, B-cell-depleted T cells, or PBMCs.

TCRbeta CDR3 regions were amplified from genomic DNA by means of the immunoSEQ Assay, a bias-controlled multiplex PCR. In the authors' own workflow: The number of nucleated cells in each sample was estimated from the amplification of reference gene primers within the assay. To quantify the absolute abundance of each unique TCRbeta CDR3 rearrangement, sequence reads were collapsed and filtered. Productive Simpson clonality was computed per sample as the square root of Simpson's diversity index over productive rearrangements. As stored in TCRdb, this immuneACCESS dataset retains in-frame rearrangements with V and J assigned. A fraction of the clones does not appear; measured against another copy, unresolved V genes explain less than half of the discrepancy, and the remainder lacks a known reason. V and J calls and clone size are those listed in that table; D and trimming were worked out from the DNA. In all, the sample holds under 450,000 clones, and approximately 91% of those were seen once. Clones ranked in the top ten supply 0.8% to 0.9% of the sample.

The full study reports these points: How much clinical and demographic metadata was included differed by source and by participant, and the metadata was provided uncurated.

The receptor was isolated from a woman aged 40 to 50 who had been exposed to COVID-19. The receptor chain draws on TRBV5-6 and TRBJ2-1, with 7 central nucleotides matching TRBD1. Input material: PBMCs or T cells enriched from blood (not recorded which). The CDR3 protein is CASSQGVNEQFF. DNA sequence: TGTGCCAGCAGCCAGGGGGTAAATGAGCAGTTCTTC.